The 17 T cell receptor beta chains in this list originate from one sample, sequenced in a study of post-analysis software for immune sequencing data. Study-wide findings and caveats: Higher frequency in patients than in controls was seen for five TRBV segments, with TRBV5-6, TRBV5-1 and TRBV20-1 among them.

What these receptors recognize is not known. Prepared TCR beta cDNA libraries contained unique molecular identifiers. TCRdb fed the PCR reads into MiXCR, producing one record per CDR3 protein. The sample includes a few hundred thousand distinct CDR3 sequences, approximately 39% of them seen just once. Sequenced material: blood. All receptors come from a girl aged 2 to 10 with multiple sclerosis.

This clonotype was picked up one time. One end of the junction does not line up with germline, which may come from a read error. This chain links TRBV20-1 with TRBJ1-3; no reliable D call. Germline CDR1 and CDR2: DFQATT and SNEGSKA (reference sequence). The CDR3 spans 12 residues. CDR3 sequence reads: CSASHSGNTRYF. CDR3 nucleotide sequence: TGCAGTGCTTCACACTCTGGAAACACCAGATATTTT.

J is TRBJ2-5 and V is TRBV20-1; possible D gene TRBD1, 5 bases. Germline values: CDR1 DFQATT, CDR2 SNEGSKA (reference sequence). There are 13 residues in the CDR3. Trimming removed 1 base from V and 5 bases from J, with 11 bases in between. The CDR3 here is CSARAPGSETQYF. Written as DNA, the CDR3 is TGCAGTGCTAGAGCACCAGGGTCGGAGACCCAGTACTTC.

DNA for the CDR3: TGTGCCAGCAGCCGCCGTAGCCCTTCGGGAGTTACCACAGATACGCAGTATTTT. Its protein is CASSRRSPSGVTTDTQYF. The V call is TRBV7-2, the J call TRBJ2-3; possible D gene TRBD2, 6 bases. The CDR3 extends over 18 amino acids. The germline gives CDR1 SGHTA, CDR2 FQGNSA. Trimming pared 5 bases from V and 2 bases from J, leaving 23 bases between.

This clonotype was counted between two and nine times. J is TRBJ2-4 and V is TRBV10-3, with TRBD1 identical over 9 bases. This CDR3 is built from 15 residues. Germline assignment: CDR1 ENHRY and CDR2 SYGVKD. V shed 2 bases and J 5 bases; nucleotides not matched to a gene: 4. This CDR3 is CAISEDRGRENIQYF. CDR3 nucleotides: TGTGCCATCAGTGAGGACAGGGGGAGGGAAAACATTCAGTACTTC.

The chain carries TRBV15 and TRBJ2-7; perhaps TRBD1 as D (6 bases). Trimming took 3 bases from V and 2 from J, leaving 11 bases between them. The germline CDR1 and CDR2 sequences are LNHNV and YYDKDF (reference sequence). This CDR3 is 14 amino acids long. CDR3 in DNA: TGTGCCACCAGCAGCCGGGACACTCCCTACGAGCAGTACTTC. This sequence encodes CATSSRDTPYEQYF.

The sample holds many counts of this clonotype. This chain uses TRBV4-1 with TRBJ2-5, with 11 bases identical to TRBD2. Germline trimming cut 2 bases from V and 5 bases from J; bases unmatched to any gene: 16. This CDR3 is built from 19 residues. The germline V gene has CDR1 MGHRA and CDR2 YSYEKL. CDR3 residues: CASSQREGISGRARETQYF. For the CDR3, the DNA is TGCGCCAGCAGCCAACGGGAAGGGATTAGCGGGAGGGCTCGGGAGACCCAGTACTTC.

The chain joins TRBV7-3 to TRBJ2-3, with 10 bases matching TRBD1. Germline loops: CDR1 SGHTA, CDR2 FQGTGA. After removal of 4 bases from V and 6 bases from J, the junction contained 4 bases not matched to a gene. This CDR3 has 14 amino acids. The CDR3 reads CASSSGTGVDTQYF. CDR3 nucleotide sequence: TGTGCCAGCAGCTCGGGGACAGGGGTCGATACGCAGTATTTT.

This chain connects TRBV7-9 to TRBJ2-3, with unresolved D. The CDR3 is made up of 14 amino acids. The V end was cut by 3 bases, the J end by 5 bases, with 12 bases between. Germline CDR1 SEHNR, CDR2 FQNEAQ (reference sequence). This CDR3 is CASSFSLVGDTQYF. For the CDR3, the DNA is TGTGCCAGCAGCTTTAGCCTCGTTGGAGATACGCAGTATTTT.

The V and J genes are TRBV12-3 or TRBV12-4 and TRBJ1-2, with 10 bases aligning to TRBD1. The CDR3 consists of 14 residues. Germline trimming cut 6 bases from V and 7 bases from J; bases unmatched to any gene: 8. The CDR3 loop is CASRRQGAASGYTF. CDR3 sequence (DNA): TGTGCCAGCAGGCGACAGGGGGCGGCTAGTGGCTACACCTTC.

The V and J genes are TRBV25-1 and TRBJ2-5; TRBD1 agrees at 7 bases. Gene TRBJ2-7 matches the end of the DNA better, so the J call may be wrong. Germline CDR1 and CDR2: MGHDK and SYGVNS. CDR3 length equals 14 residues. DNA of the CDR3: TGTGCCAGCAGAAAGACAGGGAACTCCTACGAGCAGTACTTC. Translating gives CASRKTGNSYEQYF.

CDR3 protein: CASSPRRTSGGYQETQYF. In nucleotides, the CDR3 is TGTGCCAGCAGCCCTCGGCGGACTAGCGGGGGGTACCAAGAGACCCAGTACTTC. J is TRBJ2-5 and V is TRBV5-5; TRBD2 matches 14 bases. In germline, CDR1 is SGHKS, CDR2 YYEKEE (reference sequence). Trimming at V came to 4 bases and at J to 0 bases, leaving 8 bases not matched to a gene. This CDR3 has 18 residues.

The rearrangement joins TRBV5-1 to TRBJ2-7; 10 bases fit TRBD2. Trimming took 4 bases from V and 0 from J; bases not matched to a gene: 7. The CDR3 covers 16 residues. Germline V gene data show CDR1 as SGHRS and CDR2 as YFSETQ. Written as DNA, the CDR3 is TGCGCCAGCAGCCCGGACGCTAGCGGGAGCTCCTACGAGCAGTACTTC. Translating it yields CASSPDASGSSYEQYF.

This clonotype was seen repeatedly, ten times or more. The V and J genes are TRBV7-6 and TRBJ1-1; maybe TRBD1 (5 bases). Germline CDR1 reads SGHVS; CDR2 reads FNYEAQ. The germline V and J ends were trimmed by 1 base and 0 bases, with 24 bases remaining between them. This CDR3 has 20 residues. For the CDR3, the DNA is TGTGCCAGCAGCTTAGTGAGAAGGGGCGGCTACGAAATGATGAACACTGAAGCTTTCTTT. It is translated as CASSLVRRGGYEMMNTEAFF.

The chain is built from TRBV10-3 and TRBJ2-5, with no clear D. Germline CDR1 is ENHRY and CDR2 is SYGVKD. Between the trimmed V and J ends, which lost 3 bases and 1 base, there was a span of 6 bases. The CDR3 totals 13 residues. The CDR3 reads CAISEWSQETQYF. CDR3 coding DNA: TGTGCCATCAGTGAATGGAGCCAAGAGACCCAGTACTTC.

With respect to this clonotype: An end of the junction does not agree with germline; a read error may underlie this. The chain links TRBV4-2 to TRBJ2-7; 7 bases match TRBD2. Germline V lookup: CDR1 LGHNA, CDR2 YNFKEQ. The CDR3 runs 14 residues. The CDR3 region is CGSSQGFGRYEQYF. DNA of the CDR3: TGTGGCAGCAGCCAAGGTTTCGGGAGGTACGAGCAGTACTTC.

This clonotype was recorded a few times. This chain joins TRBV29-1 and TRBJ2-1; no reliable D call. V lost 3 bases to trimming and J lost 0 bases, with 9 bases between them. Germline-derived CDR1 and CDR2 are SQVTM and ANQGSEA. CDR3 length equals 14 residues. This chain's CDR3 is CSVENLSSYNEQFF. In DNA, the CDR3 is TGCAGCGTTGAGAATCTTAGCTCCTACAATGAGCAGTTCTTC.

This sequence joins TRBV5-1 and TRBJ2-7; 7 nucleotides align to TRBD1. The CDR3 is 14 residues long. Germline loops: CDR1 SGHRS, CDR2 YFSETQ. V shed 4 bases, J shed 0 bases, and the junction held 4 bases outside the gene matches. In DNA form, the CDR3 reads TGCGCCAGCAGCCCGGGACAGTACTCCTACGAGCAGTACTTC. It encodes CASSPGQYSYEQYF.